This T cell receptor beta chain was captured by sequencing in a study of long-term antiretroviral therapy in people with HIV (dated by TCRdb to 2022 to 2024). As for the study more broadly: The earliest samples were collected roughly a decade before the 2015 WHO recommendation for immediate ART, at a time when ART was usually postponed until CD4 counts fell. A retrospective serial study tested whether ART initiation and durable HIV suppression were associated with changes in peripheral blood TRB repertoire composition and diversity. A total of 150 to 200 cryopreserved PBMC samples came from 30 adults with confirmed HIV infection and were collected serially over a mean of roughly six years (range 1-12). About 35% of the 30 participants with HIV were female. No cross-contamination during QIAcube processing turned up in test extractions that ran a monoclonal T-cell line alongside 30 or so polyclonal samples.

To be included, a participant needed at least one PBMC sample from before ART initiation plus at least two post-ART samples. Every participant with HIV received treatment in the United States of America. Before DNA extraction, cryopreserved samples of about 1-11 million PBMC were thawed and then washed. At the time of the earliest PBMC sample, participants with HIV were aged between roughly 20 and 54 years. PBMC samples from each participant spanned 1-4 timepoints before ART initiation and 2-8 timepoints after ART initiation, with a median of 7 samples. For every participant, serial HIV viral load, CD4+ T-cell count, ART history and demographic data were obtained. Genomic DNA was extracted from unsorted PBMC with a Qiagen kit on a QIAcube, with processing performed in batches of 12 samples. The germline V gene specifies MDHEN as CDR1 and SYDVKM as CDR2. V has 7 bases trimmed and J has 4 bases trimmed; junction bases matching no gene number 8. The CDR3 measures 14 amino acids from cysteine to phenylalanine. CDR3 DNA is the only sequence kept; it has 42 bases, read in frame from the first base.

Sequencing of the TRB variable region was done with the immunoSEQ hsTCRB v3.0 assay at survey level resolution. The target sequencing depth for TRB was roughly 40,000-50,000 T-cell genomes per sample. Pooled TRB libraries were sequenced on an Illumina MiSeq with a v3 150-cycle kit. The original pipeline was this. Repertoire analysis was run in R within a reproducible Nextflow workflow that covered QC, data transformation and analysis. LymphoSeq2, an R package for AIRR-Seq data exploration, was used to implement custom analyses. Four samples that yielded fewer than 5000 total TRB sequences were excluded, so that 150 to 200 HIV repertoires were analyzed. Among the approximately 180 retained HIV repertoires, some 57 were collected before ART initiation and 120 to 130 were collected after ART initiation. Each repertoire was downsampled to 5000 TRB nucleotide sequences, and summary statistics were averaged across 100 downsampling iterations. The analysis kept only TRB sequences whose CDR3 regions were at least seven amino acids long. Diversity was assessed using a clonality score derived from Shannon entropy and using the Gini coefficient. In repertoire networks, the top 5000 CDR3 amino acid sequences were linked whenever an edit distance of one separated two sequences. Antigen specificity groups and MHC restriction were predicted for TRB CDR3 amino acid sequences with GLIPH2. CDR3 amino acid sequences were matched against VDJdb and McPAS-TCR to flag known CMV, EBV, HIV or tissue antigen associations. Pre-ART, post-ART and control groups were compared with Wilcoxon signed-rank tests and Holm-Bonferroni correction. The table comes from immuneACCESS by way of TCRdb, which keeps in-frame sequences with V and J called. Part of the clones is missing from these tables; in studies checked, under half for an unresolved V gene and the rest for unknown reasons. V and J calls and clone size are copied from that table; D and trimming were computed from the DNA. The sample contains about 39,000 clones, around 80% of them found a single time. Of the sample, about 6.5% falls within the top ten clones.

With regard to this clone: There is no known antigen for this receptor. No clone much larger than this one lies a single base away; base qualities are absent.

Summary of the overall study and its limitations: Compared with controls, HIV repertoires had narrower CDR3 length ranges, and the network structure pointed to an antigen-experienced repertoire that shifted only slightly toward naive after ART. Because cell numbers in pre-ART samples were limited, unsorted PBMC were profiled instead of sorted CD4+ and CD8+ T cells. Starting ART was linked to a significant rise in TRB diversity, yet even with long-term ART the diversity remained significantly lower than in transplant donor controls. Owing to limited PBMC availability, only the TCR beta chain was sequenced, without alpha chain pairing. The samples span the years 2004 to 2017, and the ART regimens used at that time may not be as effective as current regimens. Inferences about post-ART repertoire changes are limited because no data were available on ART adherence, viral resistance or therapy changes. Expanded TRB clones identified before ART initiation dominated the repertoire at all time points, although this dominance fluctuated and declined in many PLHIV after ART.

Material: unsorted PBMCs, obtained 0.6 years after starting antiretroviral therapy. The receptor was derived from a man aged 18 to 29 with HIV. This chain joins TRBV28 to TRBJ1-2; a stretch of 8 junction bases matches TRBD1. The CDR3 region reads CASTPGTGFYGYTF. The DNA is TGTGCCAGCACCCCCGGGACAGGTTTCTATGGCTACACCTTC.